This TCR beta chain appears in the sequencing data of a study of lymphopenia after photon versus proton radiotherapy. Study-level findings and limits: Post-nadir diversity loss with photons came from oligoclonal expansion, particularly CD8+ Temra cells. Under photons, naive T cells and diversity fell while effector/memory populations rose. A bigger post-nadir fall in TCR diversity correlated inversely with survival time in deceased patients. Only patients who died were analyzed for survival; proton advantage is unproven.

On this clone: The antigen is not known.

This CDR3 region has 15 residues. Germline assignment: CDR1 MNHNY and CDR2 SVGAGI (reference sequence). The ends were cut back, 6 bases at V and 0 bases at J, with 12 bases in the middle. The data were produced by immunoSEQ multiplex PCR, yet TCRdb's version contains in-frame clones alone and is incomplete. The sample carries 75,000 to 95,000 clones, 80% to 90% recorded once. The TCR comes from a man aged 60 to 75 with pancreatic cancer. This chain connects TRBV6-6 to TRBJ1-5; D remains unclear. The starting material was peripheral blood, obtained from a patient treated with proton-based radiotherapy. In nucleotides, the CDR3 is TGTGCCAGCAGGTCCCCGGGGAGTAGCAATCAGCCCCAGCATTTT. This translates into CASRSPGSSNQPQHF.